This is a list of T cell receptor beta chains from one sample in a study of neurological immune-mediated disorders. One entry per CDR3 protein, called by TCRdb with MiXCR from the 5' RACE reads. The sample includes 50,000 to 70,000 distinct CDR3 sequences, about 2.5% seen only once; the top ten take under 4%. Sequenced sample: PBMCs. The receptors stem from a man in his fifties with multiple sclerosis. Both conserved end residues are part of each CDR3. The D gene is left open where the match is weak. Clone size is given as once, few, many, or a class for an expanded clone.

.,TRBJ2-2,TRBV12-3/TRBV12-4,many,CASRPTGHLTGELFF,TGTGCCAGCAGGCCAACGGGACACCTAACCGGGGAGCTGTTTTTT
TRBD2,TRBJ2-3,TRBV7-2,many,CASSLTSGGGTDTQYF,TGTGCCAGCAGCTTAACTAGCGGGGGAGGGACAGATACGCAGTATTTT
.,TRBJ2-2,TRBV5-1,many,CASSLGATPGWAGELFF,TGCGCCAGCAGCTTGGGAGCGACGCCGGGGTGGGCCGGGGAGCTGTTTTTT
.,TRBJ1-4,TRBV5-1,many,CASSPSLNEKLFF,TGCGCCAGCAGCCCCTCCCTTAATGAAAAACTGTTTTTT
.,TRBJ1-1,TRBV7-2,many,CASSLMTEAFF,TGTGCCAGCAGCCTAATGACTGAAGCTTTCTTT
.,TRBJ1-4,TRBV5-6,many,CASSLARPGWEKLFF,TGTGCCAGCAGCTTGGCCCGGCCAGGGTGGGAAAAACTGTTTTTT
.,TRBJ1-1,TRBV6-5,many,CASRGGAGYEAFF,TGTGCCAGTCGCGGGGGCGCGGGATACGAAGCTTTCTTT
.,TRBJ1-6,TRBV7-8,many,CASSRGSISYSPLHF,TGTGCCAGCAGCCGGGGTAGTATTTCGTATTCACCCCTCCACTTT
TRBD2,TRBJ2-2,TRBV28,many,CASSAGGGTGELFF,TGTGCCAGCAGTGCGGGGGGCGGAACCGGGGAGCTGTTTTTT
.,TRBJ1-2,TRBV5-1,many,CASSSGQDYGYTF,TGCGCCAGCAGCTCCGGACAAGACTATGGCTACACCTTC
TRBD1,TRBJ1-6,TRBV18,many,CASSWDSTNNSPLHF,TGTGCCAGCTCTTGGGACAGCACAAATAATTCACCCCTCCACTTT
TRBD1,TRBJ1-1,TRBV20-1,many,CSAWDRGMNTEAFF,TGCAGTGCCTGGGACAGGGGAATGAACACTGAAGCTTTCTTT
TRBD2,TRBJ2-2,TRBV7-2,many,CASSPAGGAYTGELFF,TGTGCCAGCAGCCCAGCGGGGGGGGCCTACACCGGGGAGCTGTTTTTT
.,TRBJ2-7,TRBV24-1,many,CATSPTSSYEQYF,TGTGCCACCAGCCCCACTTCCTCCTACGAGCAGTACTTC
TRBD2,TRBJ2-1,TRBV6-4,many,CASSDTSGGYNEQFF,TGTGCCAGCAGTGATACTAGCGGGGGATACAATGAGCAGTTCTTC